The T cell receptor beta chain described here comes from a study of T cells after yellow fever vaccination. Study information: Preparation used SMART-Seq v4 Ultra Low Input for the low-cell-number fractions.

The TCR cDNA carried a universal primer site and UMIs from 5'RACE template switching. MiXCR, applied by TCRdb to the 5' RACE reads, yields one record per CDR3 protein. The sample shows hundreds of thousands of distinct CDR3 sequences, around 12% of them seen only once. Overall study results and limits: Contamination by abundant bulk-population clonotypes could be present in FACS-sorted repertoires. Most clones from primary vaccination were detected again post-booster (roughly 96% CD4, 88% CD8).

Germline V gene sequence: CDR1 DFQATT, CDR2 SNEGSKA (reference sequence). This CDR3 has 12 residues. V was cut by 6 bases and J by 6 bases, with 11 bases left in between. Notes on this clonotype: Its antigen remains unidentified.

Here the sequenced sample was CD4+ T cells sorted from PBMCs, taken 15 days after the yellow fever booster vaccination. The sequence derives from a young man who received the YFV17D yellow fever vaccine. The gene calls are TRBV20-1 and TRBJ2-2, with D maybe TRBD1 (6 bases). In DNA, the CDR3 is TGCAGTGCCCTAACAGGGTCCGGGGAGCTGTTTTTT. Translating it yields CSALTGSGELFF.